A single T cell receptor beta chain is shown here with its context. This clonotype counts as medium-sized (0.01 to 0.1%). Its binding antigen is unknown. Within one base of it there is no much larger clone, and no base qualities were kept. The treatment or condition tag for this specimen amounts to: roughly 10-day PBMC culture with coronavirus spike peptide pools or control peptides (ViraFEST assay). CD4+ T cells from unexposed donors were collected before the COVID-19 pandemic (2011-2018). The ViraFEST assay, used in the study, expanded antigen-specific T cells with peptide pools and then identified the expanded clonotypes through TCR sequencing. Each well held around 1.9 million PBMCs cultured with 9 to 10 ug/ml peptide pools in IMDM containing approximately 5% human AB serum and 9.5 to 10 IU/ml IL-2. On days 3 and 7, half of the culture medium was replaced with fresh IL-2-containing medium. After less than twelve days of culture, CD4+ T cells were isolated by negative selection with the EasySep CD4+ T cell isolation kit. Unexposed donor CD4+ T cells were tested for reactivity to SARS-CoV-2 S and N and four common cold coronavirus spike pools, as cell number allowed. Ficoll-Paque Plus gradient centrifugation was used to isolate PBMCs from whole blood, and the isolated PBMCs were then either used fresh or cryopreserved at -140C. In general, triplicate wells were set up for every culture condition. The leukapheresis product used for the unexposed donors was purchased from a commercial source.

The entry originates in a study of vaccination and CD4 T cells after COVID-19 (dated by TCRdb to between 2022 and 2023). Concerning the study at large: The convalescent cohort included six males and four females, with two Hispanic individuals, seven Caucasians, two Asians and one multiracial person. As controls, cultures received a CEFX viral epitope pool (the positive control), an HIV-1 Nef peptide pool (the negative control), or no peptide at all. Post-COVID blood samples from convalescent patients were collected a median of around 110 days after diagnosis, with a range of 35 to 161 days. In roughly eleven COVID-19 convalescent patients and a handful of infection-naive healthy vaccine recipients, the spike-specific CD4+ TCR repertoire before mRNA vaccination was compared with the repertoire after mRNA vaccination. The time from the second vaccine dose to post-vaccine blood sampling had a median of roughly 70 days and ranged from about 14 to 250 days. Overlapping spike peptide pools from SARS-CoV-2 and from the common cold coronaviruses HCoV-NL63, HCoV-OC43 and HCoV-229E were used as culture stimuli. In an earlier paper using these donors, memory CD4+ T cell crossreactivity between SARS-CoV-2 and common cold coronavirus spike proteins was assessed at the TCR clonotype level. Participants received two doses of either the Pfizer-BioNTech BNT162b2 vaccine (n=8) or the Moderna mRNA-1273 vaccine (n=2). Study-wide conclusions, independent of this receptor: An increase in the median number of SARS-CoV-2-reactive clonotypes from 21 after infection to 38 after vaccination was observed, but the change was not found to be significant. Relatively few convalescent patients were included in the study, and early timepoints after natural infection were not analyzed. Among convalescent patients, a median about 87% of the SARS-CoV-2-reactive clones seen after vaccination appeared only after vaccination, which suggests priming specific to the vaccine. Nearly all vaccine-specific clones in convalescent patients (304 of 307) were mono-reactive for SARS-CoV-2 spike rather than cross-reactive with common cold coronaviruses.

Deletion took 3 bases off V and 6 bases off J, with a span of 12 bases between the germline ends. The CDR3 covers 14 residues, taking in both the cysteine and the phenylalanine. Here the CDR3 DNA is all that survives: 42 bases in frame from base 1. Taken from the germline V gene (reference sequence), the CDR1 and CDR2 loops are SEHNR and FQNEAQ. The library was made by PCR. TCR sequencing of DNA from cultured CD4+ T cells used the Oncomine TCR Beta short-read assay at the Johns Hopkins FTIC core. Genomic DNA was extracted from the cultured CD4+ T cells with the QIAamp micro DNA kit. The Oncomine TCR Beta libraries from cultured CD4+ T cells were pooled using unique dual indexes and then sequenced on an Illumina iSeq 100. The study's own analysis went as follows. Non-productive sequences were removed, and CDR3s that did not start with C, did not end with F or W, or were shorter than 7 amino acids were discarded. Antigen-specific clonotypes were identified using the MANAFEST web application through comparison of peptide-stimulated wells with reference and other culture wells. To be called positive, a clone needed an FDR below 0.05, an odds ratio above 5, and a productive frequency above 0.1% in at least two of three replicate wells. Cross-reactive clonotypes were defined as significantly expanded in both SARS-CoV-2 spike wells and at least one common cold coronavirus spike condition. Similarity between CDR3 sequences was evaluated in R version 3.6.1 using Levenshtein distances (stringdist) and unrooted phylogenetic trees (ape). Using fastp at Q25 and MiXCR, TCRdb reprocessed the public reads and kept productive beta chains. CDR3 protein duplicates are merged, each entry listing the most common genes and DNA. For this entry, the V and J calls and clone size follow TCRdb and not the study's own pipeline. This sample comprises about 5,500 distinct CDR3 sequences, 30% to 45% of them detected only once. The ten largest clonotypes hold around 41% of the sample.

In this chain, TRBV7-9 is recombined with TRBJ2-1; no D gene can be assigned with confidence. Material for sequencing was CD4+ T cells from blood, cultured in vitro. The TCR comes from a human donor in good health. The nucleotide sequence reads TGTGCCAGCAGCTTCCCACCCGGTATCAATGAGCAGTTCTTC. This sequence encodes CASSFPPGINEQFF.